One and the same sample provided the 20 T cell receptor beta chains below, sequenced in a study of blood T cells in healthy people across ages. Alongside a J-beta primer mix, a sample-barcoded 5' primer served in a second PCR lasting about 7 to 11 cycles. One entry per CDR3 protein, called by TCRdb with MiXCR from the 5' RACE reads. Among about 640,000 distinct CDR3 sequences listed, under 70% were seen once. The specimen sequenced was blood. Source of these receptors: a man aged 55 to 70 in good health.

In its sample, this clonotype was seen a few times. The rearrangement uses TRBV4-1 and TRBJ1-6, with D tentatively TRBD1 (6 bases). Trimming removed 3 bases from V and 8 bases from J, with 17 bases in between. Looked up from germline, CDR1 is MGHRA and CDR2 is YSYEKL. CDR3 size: 16 residues. CDR3 region: CASSQGRGAVDSPLHF. CDR3 sequence (DNA): TGCGCCAGCAGCCAGGGCCGGGGGGCTGTGGATTCACCCCTCCACTTT.

The chain is built from TRBV25-1 and TRBJ1-6; no reliable D call. The CDR3 sequence is 15 residues long. Trimming took 6 bases from V and 3 from J, leaving 12 bases between them. Per the germline V gene, CDR1 is MGHDK and CDR2 is SYGVNS. CDR3 sequence (DNA): TGTGCCAGCAGCAACAACGTCCTCTATAATTCACCCCTCCACTTT. Amino acids: CASSNNVLYNSPLHF.

The chain recombines TRBV29-1 with TRBJ2-3; 8 bases are shared with TRBD1. V lost 0 bases to trimming and J lost 8 bases; unmatched junction nucleotides: 10. This CDR3 has 15 residues. The germline gives CDR1 SQVTM, CDR2 ANQGSEA. The CDR3, as DNA: TGCAGCGTTGAAGATGGAACAGGGGGGATAGGTACGCAGTATTTT. It encodes CSVEDGTGGIGTQYF.

Comment on this clonotype: Possible read error: a much larger clone is one base away. The V call is TRBV5-1, the J call TRBJ1-2; TRBD1 matches 9 bases. Trimming took 6 bases from V and 5 from J; bases not matched to a gene: 5. The CDR3 sequence is 13 residues long. Germline values: CDR1 SGHRS, CDR2 YFSETQ. CDR3 residues: CASISGQGYGYTF. The DNA of the CDR3 is TGCGCCAGCATCTCCGGACAGGGGTATGGCTACACCTTC. The full variable domain, rest sourced from reference TRBV5-1 and TRBJ1-2, is KAGVTQTPRYLIKTRGQQVTLSCSPISGHRSVSWYQQTPGQGLQFLFEYFSETQRNKGNFPGRFSGRQFSNSRSEMNVSTLELGDSALYLCASISGQGYGYTFGSGTRLTVV.

Points on this clonotype: The junction does not match germline at one end; this may be a read error. The genes are TRBV29-1 and TRBJ2-3, with D possibly being TRBD1 (5 bases). The CDR3 extends over 12 amino acids. CDR1 SQVTM and CDR2 ANQGSEA come from the germline V gene. This CDR3 reads CSVRAETDAQYF. CDR3 bases: TGCAGCGTCCGAGCTGAGACAGATGCGCAGTATTTT.

The chain combines TRBV20-1 with TRBJ1-2; D unclear. This CDR3 has 12 amino acids. The V gene's germline CDR1 is DFQATT and CDR2 SNEGSKA (reference sequence). With 4 bases removed from V and 1 base from J, the gap between germline ends came to 7 bases. The chain's CDR3 is CSANIDNYGYTF. In nucleotides, the CDR3 is TGCAGTGCTAATATTGATAACTATGGCTACACCTTC.

CDR3 region: CASSGPTSGGYTDTQYF. The CDR3 DNA is TGCGCCAGCAGTGGCCCTACTAGCGGGGGGTACACAGATACGCAGTATTTT. The genes are TRBV10-1 and TRBJ2-3; TRBD2 aligns across 12 bases. After removal of 4 bases from V and 2 bases from J, the junction contained 7 bases not matched to a gene. The CDR3 contains 17 residues. Germline assignment: CDR1 WNHNN and CDR2 SYGVQD (reference sequence).

The V call is TRBV6-5, the J call TRBJ1-1, with 7 bases identical to TRBD1. Germline V gene sequence: CDR1 MNHEY, CDR2 SVGAGI. This CDR3 spans 14 amino acids. Losses at the gene ends were 5 bases for V and 5 bases for J; bases not matched to a gene: 8. CDR3 DNA: TGTGCCAGCAGTGACAGGGACCCCGATACTGAAGCTTTCTTT. Translating it yields CASSDRDPDTEAFF.

The chain couples TRBV27 to TRBJ2-2; a possible D gene is TRBD1 (5 bases). V shed 7 bases and J shed 6 bases, with 15 bases lying between them. The CDR3 covers 14 residues. Germline V lookup: CDR1 MNHEY, CDR2 SMNVEV (reference sequence). In DNA form, the CDR3 reads TGTGCCAGCAAACCCGCAGGGTGGCCCGGGGAGCTGTTTTTT. As protein: CASKPAGWPGELFF.

This chain connects TRBV21-1 to TRBJ2-1. TRBV21-1 is noted as a pseudogene. The CDR3 is made up of 15 amino acids. Here the CDR3 reads CASSKGGRHYNEQFF. CDR3 nucleotides: TGTGCCAGCAGCAAAGGAGGCCGCCATTACAATGAGCAGTTCTTC.

In the case of this clonotype: A read error may account for a junction end that differs from germline. The rearrangement uses TRBV9 and TRBJ2-1; 13 positions match TRBD2. From germline, CDR1 is SGDLS and CDR2 YYNGEE. CDR3 length: 17 amino acids. The CDR3 DNA is TGTGCCGGCAGCGCCCCGACTAGCGGGGGGCCTAACAATGAGCAGTTCTTC. As protein: CAGSAPTSGGPNNEQFF.

There are a few counts of this clonotype. This sequence joins TRBV20-1 and TRBJ2-3; 10 bases match TRBD1. The CDR3 runs to 14 residues. The trim removed 3 bases at V and 3 bases at J, leaving 3 bases unmatched. Germline V gives CDR1 DFQATT, CDR2 SNEGSKA (reference sequence). The CDR3 region has the DNA TGCAGTGCTAGTCGGGGACAGGGGACAGATACGCAGTATTTT. Translating it yields CSASRGQGTDTQYF.

Notes on this clonotype: A much larger clonotype is one base distant, so this may be a read error. The chain joins TRBV29-1 to TRBJ1-2; no reliable D call. Germline CDR1 reads SQVTM; CDR2 reads ANQGSEA. CDR3 size: 13 residues. The CDR3 bases are TGCAGCGTTTCACCCTTCGGGAGAGAGGGCTGCACCTTC. It encodes CSVSPFGREGCTF.

The V call is TRBV2, the J call TRBJ2-3; D gene ambiguous. In germline, CDR1 is SNHLY, CDR2 FYNNEI. V was clipped by 3 bases and J by 3 bases, with 4 bases between them. This CDR3 region has 12 residues. CDR3 region: CASSEGTDTQYF. CDR3 coding DNA: TGTGCCAGCAGTGAGGGAACAGATACGCAGTATTTT.

V and J are TRBV20-1 and TRBJ2-6; maybe TRBD2 (5 bases). Trimming removed 0 bases at V and 2 bases at J, with 11 bases between. CDR3 length: 16 amino acids. In germline, CDR1 is DFQATT, CDR2 SNEGSKA (reference sequence). This chain's CDR3 is CSARDYRGTGANVLTF. The CDR3 nucleotides are TGCAGTGCTAGAGATTACAGAGGGACTGGGGCCAACGTCCTGACTTTC.

The chain links TRBV7-2 to TRBJ2-7; 7 positions match TRBD1. The CDR3 sequence is 14 residues long. With V trimmed by 4 bases and J by 0 bases, 3 bases remained unmatched. Germline V CDR1 and CDR2: SGHTA, FQGNSA. CDR3 coding DNA: TGTGCCAGCAGCTCCCAGGGGGTCTCCTACGAGCAGTACTTC. Its protein is CASSSQGVSYEQYF.

The J gene is TRBJ2-5, the V gene TRBV12-3 or TRBV12-4; D is uncertain. The CDR3 loop spans 15 amino acids. With 2 bases removed from V and 1 base from J, the gap between germline ends came to 11 bases. CDR3 region: CASSLHGSSQETQYF. The CDR3 nucleotides read TGTGCCAGCAGTTTACATGGTTCGAGCCAAGAGACCCAGTACTTC.

This chain joins TRBV29-1 and TRBJ2-3, with 9 bases that match TRBD2. Germline V gene lookup returns CDR1 SQVTM and CDR2 ANQGSEA. Losses at the gene ends were 5 bases for V and 4 bases for J; bases not matched to a gene: 4. This CDR3 comprises 13 residues. The CDR3 DNA sequence: TGCAGCGTTAGCGGGGGGCCGTCAGATACGCAGTATTTT. Translating it yields CSVSGGPSDTQYF.

The DNA of the CDR3 is TGTGCCACCAGTGATGCGGGACAGGGTCGCGCCGGGGAGCTGTTTTTT. As protein: CATSDAGQGRAGELFF. The chain couples TRBV24-1 to TRBJ2-2, with TRBD1 matching over 9 bases. The ends lost 3 bases at V and 6 bases at J; junction bases unmatched: 7. The CDR3 extends over 16 amino acids. Per the germline V gene, CDR1 is KGHDR and CDR2 is SFDVKD.

The rearrangement uses TRBV28 and TRBJ1-6; D perhaps matches TRBD1 (6 bases). Germline CDR1 and CDR2: MDHEN and SYDVKM. Trimming removed 5 bases from V and 6 bases from J, with 14 bases in between. The CDR3 has 15 residues. CDR3 sequence (DNA): TGTGCCAGCAGTGCCACAGGGTGGGGTAATTCACCCCTCCACTTT. Translation: CASSATGWGNSPLHF.